Listed below are T cell receptor beta chains from one sample, sequenced in a study of CD8 T cell repertoires and HIV-1 epitope variants. These receptors' targets are unknown. This table comes from immunoSEQ multiplex PCR, and its TCRdb copy is limited to in-frame clones, with some not included. The repertoire consists of 5,000 or so clones, with just under 70% occurring once and the leading ten covering around half. The sequenced material came from cultured CD8+ T cells derived from PBMCs. These receptors were obtained from a male donor with HIV. Each CDR3 is given with its conserved first and last residue. D genes are given only for firm matches. Clone sizes are given selectively: once, few, many, or a class where the clone is expanded.

j_call v_call cdr3_length clone_size d_call cdr3_aa cdr3_nt
TRBJ1-1 TRBV19 15 . . CASSIHLGVGTEAFF TGTGCCAGTAGTATCCACTTGGGGGTTGGCACTGAAGCTTTCTTT
TRBJ1-4 TRBV28 17 . TRBD1 CASSLRETGWENEKLFF TGTGCCAGCAGTTTAAGGGAGACAGGGTGGGAGAATGAAAAACTGTTTTTT
TRBJ2-5 TRBV7-9 10 once . CASSLETQYF TGTGCCAGCAGCTTAGAGACCCAGTACTTC
TRBJ2-2 TRBV9 16 . . CASCLGRGGHTGELFF TGTGCCAGCTGCCTCGGGAGAGGGGGGCACACCGGGGAGCTGTTTTTT
TRBJ2-4 TRBV4-1 15 once . CASSHLNSGSGIQYF TGCGCCAGCAGCCACCTAAACTCAGGGAGCGGCATTCAGTACTTC
TRBJ1-5 TRBV5-1 13 medium-sized TRBD1 CASSPTGHQPQHF TGCGCCAGCAGCCCGACAGGGCATCAGCCCCAGCATTTT
TRBJ2-1 TRBV28 15 . . CASSLSADAYNEQFF TGTGCCAGCAGTTTATCCGCTGACGCCTACAATGAGCAGTTCTTC
TRBJ1-5 TRBV28 14 . . CASSPRGSNQPQHF TGTGCCAGCAGTCCAAGGGGGAGCAATCAGCCCCAGCATTTT
TRBJ1-3 TRBV29-1 12 . . CSVADSGNTIYF TGCAGCGTTGCCGACTCTGGAAACACCATATATTTT
TRBJ2-7 TRBV6-6 16 . TRBD2 CASSYERTSGGYEQYF TGTGCCAGCAGTTACGAAAGGACTAGCGGGGGCTACGAGCAGTACTTC
TRBJ1-3 TRBV30 13 . . CAWADRTGNTIYF TGTGCCTGGGCAGACAGAACTGGAAACACCATATATTTT
TRBJ2-3 TRBV27 15 . . CASSLSNGGTDTQYF TGTGCCAGCAGTTTATCAAACGGGGGCACAGATACGCAGTATTTT
TRBJ2-3 TRBV4-3 14 . . CASSQEIAADTQYF TGCGCCAGCAGCCAAGAAATAGCCGCAGATACGCAGTATTTT
TRBJ1-6 TRBV5-6 15 few . CASSLRRERASPLHF TGTGCCAGCAGCTTGAGGAGGGAACGGGCTTCACCCCTCCACTTT
TRBJ1-2 TRBV14 15 few . CASSQDEGGYYGYTF TGTGCCAGCAGCCAAGATGAGGGGGGTTACTATGGCTACACCTTC
TRBJ2-2 TRBV11-2 12 . . CASSPGSGELFF TGTGCCAGCAGCCCCGGAAGCGGGGAGCTGTTTTTT
TRBJ2-7 TRBV7-8 13 . TRBD2 CASSLAGSYEQYF TGTGCCAGCAGCCTAGCGGGCTCCTACGAGCAGTACTTC
TRBJ1-6 TRBV28 10 . . CASAGSPLHF TGTGCCAGTGCGGGATCACCCCTCCACTTT
TRBJ2-3 TRBV19 15 few TRBD2 CASSIVAGAVDTQYF TGTGCCAGTAGTATAGTAGCGGGAGCAGTAGATACGCAGTATTTT
TRBJ1-2 TRBV5-4 17 . TRBD1 CASSQDWTGPANYGYTF TGCGCCAGCAGCCAAGATTGGACAGGCCCTGCGAACTATGGCTACACCTTC
TRBJ2-3 TRBV28 13 . . CASSSQFTDTQYF TGTGCCAGCAGTTCACAGTTCACAGATACGCAGTATTTT
TRBJ1-2 TRBV7-8 15 few . CASSLEEVSNYGYTF TGTGCCAGCAGCTTAGAAGAGGTTTCGAACTATGGCTACACCTTC
TRBJ1-4 TRBV11-1 15 . . CASSLGHPANEKLFF TGTGCCAGCAGCTTAGGACACCCGGCAAATGAAAAACTGTTTTTT
TRBJ2-4 TRBV5-8 13 . . CASSLVAKNIQYF TGTGCCAGCAGCTTGGTGGCCAAAAACATTCAGTACTTC
TRBJ2-7 TRBV7-2 13 . . CASSLQGFHEQYF TGTGCCAGCAGCTTACAGGGTTTCCACGAGCAGTACTTC
TRBJ2-1 TRBV11-3 13 . . CACSDGPNNEQFF TGTGCCTGCTCTGACGGACCCAACAATGAGCAGTTCTTC
TRBJ2-7 TRBV7-9 14 . . CASSLRGGPDEQYF TGTGCCAGCAGCTTAAGGGGGGGGCCTGACGAGCAGTACTTC
TRBJ1-3 TRBV4-3 15 . . CASSQFRDAWNTIYF TGCGCCAGCAGCCAGTTCCGGGACGCATGGAACACCATATATTTT
TRBJ1-1 TRBV19 15 once TRBD1 CASSPHRDRDTEAFF TGTGCTAGTAGCCCTCACCGGGACAGGGACACTGAAGCTTTCTTT
TRBJ1-2 TRBV27 14 . TRBD1 CASSSRDSNYGYTF TGTGCCAGCAGTTCTAGGGACAGTAACTATGGCTACACCTTC
TRBJ2-7 TRBV15 13 . TRBD2 CATSRGEGYEQYF TGTGCCACCAGCAGAGGGGAGGGCTACGAGCAGTACTTC
TRBJ2-1 TRBV4-3 16 . TRBD2 CASSQDPPGGPNEQFF TGCGCCAGCAGCCAAGATCCGCCGGGGGGGCCGAATGAGCAGTTCTTC
TRBJ2-2 TRBV25-1 14 . TRBD2 CASSGAPGGRELFF TGTGCCAGCAGTGGCGCACCGGGAGGAAGGGAGCTGTTTTTT
TRBJ2-5 TRBV4-1 14 . . CASSQARGQETQYF TGCGCCAGCAGCCAAGCAAGGGGGCAAGAGACCCAGTACTTC
TRBJ1-2 TRBV4-1 15 . TRBD1 CASSLGDSGRGGYTF TGTGCCAGCAGCCTAGGGGACAGCGGGAGGGGTGGCTACACCTTC
TRBJ1-2 TRBV5-5 13 . TRBD1 CASTPGGGNGYTF TGTGCCAGCACCCCAGGGGGCGGGAATGGCTACACCTTC
TRBJ2-7 TRBV28 15 few . CASSPRLGDLYEQYF TGTGCCAGCAGTCCCCGACTGGGCGACCTCTACGAGCAGTACTTC
TRBJ1-6 TRBV2 16 . . CASSEGIIGGISPLHF TGTGCCAGCAGTGAGGGTATTATCGGAGGGATTTCACCCCTCCACTTT
TRBJ2-1 TRBV19 13 . . CASSRSSYNEQFF TGTGCCAGTAGCCGGAGCTCCTACAATGAGCAGTTCTTC
TRBJ2-4 TRBV7-8 12 few . CALGEDQNIQYF TGTGCCTTGGGGGAGGACCAAAACATTCAGTACTTC
TRBJ2-7 TRBV5-6 16 . . CASSLGPSLGDYEQYF TGTGCCAGCAGCTTGGGGCCTTCTTTGGGAGATTACGAGCAGTACTTC
TRBJ2-1 TRBV7-2 17 . TRBD2 CASSLDVAGASYNEQFF TGTGCCAGCAGCTTAGATGTGGCGGGAGCTTCCTACAATGAGCAGTTCTTC
TRBJ1-4 TRBV6-5 14 . . CASSYSLDNEKLFF TGTGCCAGCAGTTACTCTTTAGATAATGAAAAACTGTTTTTT
TRBJ2-3 TRBV7-9 16 once . CASSLGQGMLTDTQYF TGTGCCAGCAGCTTAGGGCAGGGGATGCTAACAGATACGCAGTATTTT
TRBJ2-3 TRBV7-6 15 . TRBD1 CASSSTGGPYDTQYF TGTGCCAGCAGCTCGACAGGGGGCCCATATGATACGCAGTATTTT
TRBJ2-1 TRBV6-1 12 . . CASSEPNNEQFF TGTGCCAGCAGTGAACCAAACAATGAGCAGTTCTTC
TRBJ2-3 TRBV10-1 11 . . CASSESDTQYF TGCGCCAGCAGTGAGAGTGATACGCAGTATTTT
TRBJ2-3 TRBV9 12 . . CASSVGGDTQYF TGTGCCAGCAGCGTTGGGGGCGATACGCAGTATTTT
TRBJ2-3 TRBV6-1 15 . TRBD1 CASSLDRGNTDTQYF TGTGCCAGCAGCTTGGACAGGGGCAACACAGATACGCAGTATTTT
TRBJ2-1 TRBV7-9 15 . . CASLPTGLQYNEQFF TGTGCCAGCTTGCCAACGGGACTCCAATACAATGAGCAGTTCTTC
TRBJ1-1 TRBV28 13 . TRBD1 CASSPIGTGEAFF TGTGCCAGCAGTCCCATTGGGACAGGAGAAGCTTTCTTT
TRBJ2-5 TRBV6-4 13 few . CASSDRGRETQYF TGTGCCAGCAGTGACAGGGGACGAGAGACCCAGTACTTC
TRBJ2-1 TRBV7-6 15 . TRBD2 CASSPTSGETHEQFF TGTGCCAGCAGCCCGACTAGCGGGGAAACTCATGAGCAGTTCTTC
TRBJ2-3 TRBV7-2 16 once . CASSYKAREGADTQYF TGTGCCAGCAGCTATAAAGCCAGGGAAGGGGCAGATACGCAGTATTTT
TRBJ2-7 TRBV10-1 14 . TRBD1 CASSAGTGLDEQYF TGCGCCAGCAGTGCCGGGACAGGGCTCGACGAGCAGTACTTC